The 13 T cell receptor beta chains presented below share a single source sample, sequenced in a study of long-term antiretroviral therapy in people with HIV. Version v3.0 of the immunoSEQ assay was performed at survey level. This table comes from immunoSEQ multiplex PCR, and its TCRdb copy is limited to in-frame clones, with some not included. The sample yields tens of thousands of clones, around 86% seen once. The material was unsorted PBMCs, obtained 2.9 years after starting antiretroviral therapy. These receptors were collected from a man aged 50 to 60 with HIV.

The chain uses TRBV21-1 and TRBJ1-2; TRBD1 is the table's D call, not checked against the DNA. TRBV21-1 is assigned pseudogene status. The CDR3 is 13 amino acids. Here the CDR3 reads CASSKDSNYGYTF. The CDR3 coding sequence is TGTGCCAGCAGCAAGGACAGCAACTATGGCTACACCTTC.

J is TRBJ2-3 and V is TRBV5-1; TRBD2 matches at 11 bases. CDR1 and CDR2 (germline): SGHRS, YFSETQ. The CDR3 consists of 17 residues. V shed 4 bases, J shed 1 base, and the junction held 8 bases outside the gene matches. CDR3 residues: CASSPGVLAGGTDTQYF. The CDR3 DNA reads as TGCGCCAGCAGCCCTGGCGTACTAGCGGGGGGCACAGATACGCAGTATTTT.

The V and J genes are TRBV4-2 and TRBJ1-3; D not resolved. CDR3 length equals 13 residues. The germline V gene has CDR1 LGHNA and CDR2 YNFKEQ. V lost 1 base, J lost 4 bases, and 5 bases lay in between. The chain's CDR3 is CASSQGSGNTIYF. CDR3 nucleotide sequence: TGTGCCAGCAGCCAAGGATCCGGAAACACCATATATTTT.

This chain joins TRBV21-1 and TRBJ1-6. TRBV21-1 is assigned pseudogene status. The CDR3 has 13 amino acids. The CDR3 sequence is CASSPQDPSPLHF. DNA of the CDR3: TGTGCCAGCAGCCCCCAGGACCCATCACCCCTCCACTTT.

The chain employs TRBV30 and TRBJ2-3; D remains ambiguous. The CDR3 has 12 amino acids. The germline V gene has CDR1 GTSNPN and CDR2 SVGIG (reference sequence). V was trimmed by 8 bases and J by 1 base, leaving 10 bases between them. The CDR3 protein is CARGSGTDTQYF. For the CDR3, the DNA is TGTGCCCGCGGATCCGGCACAGATACGCAGTATTTT.

The chain employs TRBV28 and TRBJ1-2; 7 bases map to TRBD1. With 6 bases clipped from V and 5 bases from J, the junction kept 12 bases outside the gene matches. There are 15 residues in the CDR3. The V gene's germline CDR1 is MDHEN and CDR2 SYDVKM. The CDR3 region is CASSLPTGPTYGYTF. CDR3 bases: TGTGCCAGCAGCCTCCCGACAGGGCCTACTTATGGCTACACCTTC.

The rearrangement links TRBV7-8 to TRBJ1-6; D ambiguous. The germline V gene has CDR1 SGHVS and CDR2 FQNEAQ. The CDR3 sequence is 15 residues long. The V gene lost 6 bases and the J gene lost 2 bases, with 11 bases spanning the gap. CDR3 region: CASRWETTYNSPLHF. The DNA for the CDR3 is TGTGCCAGCAGATGGGAGACGACCTATAATTCACCCCTCCACTTT.

The chain couples TRBV7-2 to TRBJ2-5; no firm D call. Germline loops: CDR1 SGHTA, CDR2 FQGNSA. The CDR3 has 12 residues. V gave up 1 base and J gave up 7 bases, with 7 bases separating them. The CDR3 DNA is TGTGCCAGCAGCTTAGAAGGCGCGACCCAGTACTTC. It translates to CASSLEGATQYF.

This clone was seen just once. The rearrangement joins TRBV14 to TRBJ1-2; a weak D match, TRBD1 (6 bases). Germline assignment: CDR1 SGHDN and CDR2 FVKESK. The length of the CDR3 is 15 residues. Trimming stripped 4 bases from V and 2 bases from J, with 14 bases between. CDR3 sequence reads: CASSPRFGGNYGYTF. CDR3 nucleotides: TGTGCCAGCAGCCCCCGGTTCGGGGGCAACTATGGCTACACCTTC.

The V call is TRBV7-2, the J call TRBJ1-6, with D hard to call. From germline, CDR1 is SGHTA and CDR2 FQGNSA. Trimming shortened V by 3 bases and J by 6 bases, and 9 bases separated the two germline ends. The CDR3 has 14 residues. CDR3 protein: CASSFRHLNSPLHF. The DNA of the CDR3 is TGTGCCAGCAGCTTTCGACACCTTAATTCACCCCTCCACTTT. The full variable domain, with the rest looked up from reference TRBV7-2 and TRBJ1-6, is GAGVSQSPSNKVTEKGKDVELRCDPISGHTALYWYRQSLGQGLEFLIYFQGNSAPDKSGLPSDRFSAERTGGSVSTLTIQRTQQEDSAVYLCASSFRHLNSPLHFGNGTRLTVT.

This clone was found once. V gene TRBV6-5 combines with J gene TRBJ1-2; no definite D call. The CDR3 totals 13 residues. V was pared by 6 bases and J by 5 bases, with 13 bases between. Germline CDR1 reads MNHEY; CDR2 reads SVGAGI. Here the CDR3 reads CASRSPTLYGYTF. The DNA of the CDR3 is TGTGCCAGCAGATCTCCGACCTTGTATGGCTACACCTTC.

The V and J genes are TRBV6-1 and TRBJ2-5; D gene uncertain. The CDR3 sequence is 14 residues long. Looked up from germline, CDR1 is MNHNS and CDR2 is SASEGT. Trimming took off 0 bases at V and 4 bases at J, with 9 bases between the two ends. The chain's CDR3 is CASSEAGWRETQYF. CDR3 DNA: TGTGCCAGCAGTGAAGCGGGGTGGCGAGAGACCCAGTACTTC.

The chain has TRBV5-1 and TRBJ2-1; no clear D gene. This CDR3 region has 14 residues. Germline V CDR1 and CDR2: SGHRS, YFSETQ. The V and J ends lost 0 bases and 7 bases respectively, with 11 bases between them. This CDR3 reads CASSLGIPANEQFF. CDR3 coding DNA: TGCGCCAGCAGCTTGGGGATCCCAGCAAATGAGCAGTTCTTC.